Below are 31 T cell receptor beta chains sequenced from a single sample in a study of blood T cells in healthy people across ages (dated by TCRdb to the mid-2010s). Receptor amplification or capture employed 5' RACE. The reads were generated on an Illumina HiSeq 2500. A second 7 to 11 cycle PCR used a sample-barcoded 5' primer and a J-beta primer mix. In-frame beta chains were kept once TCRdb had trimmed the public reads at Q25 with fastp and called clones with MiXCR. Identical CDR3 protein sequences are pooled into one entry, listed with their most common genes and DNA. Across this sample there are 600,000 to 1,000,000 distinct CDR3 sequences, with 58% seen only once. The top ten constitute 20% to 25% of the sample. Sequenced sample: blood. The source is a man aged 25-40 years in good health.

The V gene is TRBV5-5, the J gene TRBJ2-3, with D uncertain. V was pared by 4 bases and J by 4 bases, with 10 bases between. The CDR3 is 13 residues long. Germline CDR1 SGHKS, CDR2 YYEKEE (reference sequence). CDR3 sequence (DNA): TGTGCCAGCAGCGTGGCCAGTCCAGATACGCAGTATTTT. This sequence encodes CASSVASPDTQYF.

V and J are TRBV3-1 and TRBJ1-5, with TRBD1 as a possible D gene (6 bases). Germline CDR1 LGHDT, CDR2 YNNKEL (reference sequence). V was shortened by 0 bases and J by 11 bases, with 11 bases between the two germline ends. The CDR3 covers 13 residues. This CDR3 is CASSQDRGHAQHF. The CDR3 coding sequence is TGTGCCAGCAGCCAAGATCGGGGACACGCCCAGCATTTT. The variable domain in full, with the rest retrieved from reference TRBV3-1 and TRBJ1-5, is DTAVSQTPKYLVTQMGNDKSIKCEQNLGHDTMYWYKQDSKKFLKIMFSYNNKELIINETVPNRFSPKSPDKAHLNLHINSLELGDSAVYFCASSQDRGHAQHFGDGTRLSIL.

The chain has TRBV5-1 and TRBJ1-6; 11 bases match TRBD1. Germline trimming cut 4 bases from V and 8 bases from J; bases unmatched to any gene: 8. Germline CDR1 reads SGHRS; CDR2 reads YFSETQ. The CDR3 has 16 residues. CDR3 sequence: CASSPRDRGFDSPLHF. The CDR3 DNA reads TGCGCCAGCAGCCCTCGGGACAGGGGGTTCGATTCACCCCTCCACTTT. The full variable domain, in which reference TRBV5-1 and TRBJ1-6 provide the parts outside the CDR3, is KAGVTQTPRYLIKTRGQQVTLSCSPISGHRSVSWYQQTPGQGLQFLFEYFSETQRNKGNFPGRFSGRQFSNSRSEMNVSTLELGDSALYLCASSPRDRGFDSPLHFGNGTRLTVT.

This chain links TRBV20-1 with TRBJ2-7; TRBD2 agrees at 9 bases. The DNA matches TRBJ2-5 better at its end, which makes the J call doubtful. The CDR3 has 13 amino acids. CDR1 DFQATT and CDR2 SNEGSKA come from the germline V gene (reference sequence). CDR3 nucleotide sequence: TGCAGTGCCCATGGACTAGCGAGAGAGACCCAGTACTTC. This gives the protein CSAHGLARETQYF.

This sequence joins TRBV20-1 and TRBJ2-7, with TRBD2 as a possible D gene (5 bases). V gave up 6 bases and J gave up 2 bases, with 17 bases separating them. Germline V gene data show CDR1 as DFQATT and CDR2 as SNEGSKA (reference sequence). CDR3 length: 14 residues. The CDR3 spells CSAAKSGNTYEQYF. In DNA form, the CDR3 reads TGCAGTGCCGCAAAAAGCGGAAACACCTACGAGCAGTACTTC.

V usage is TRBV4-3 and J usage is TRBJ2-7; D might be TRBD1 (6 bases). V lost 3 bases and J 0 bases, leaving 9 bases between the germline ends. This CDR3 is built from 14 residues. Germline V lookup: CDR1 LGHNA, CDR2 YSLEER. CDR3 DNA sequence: TGCGCCAGCAGCCATCAGGGGAGCTCCTACGAGCAGTACTTC. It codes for CASSHQGSSYEQYF.

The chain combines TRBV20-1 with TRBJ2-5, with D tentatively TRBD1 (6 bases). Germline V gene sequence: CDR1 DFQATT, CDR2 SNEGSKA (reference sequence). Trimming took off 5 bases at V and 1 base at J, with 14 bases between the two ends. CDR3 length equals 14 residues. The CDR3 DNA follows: TGCAGTGCTTCCGACAGGAAAAGCCAAGAGACCCAGTACTTC. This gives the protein CSASDRKSQETQYF.

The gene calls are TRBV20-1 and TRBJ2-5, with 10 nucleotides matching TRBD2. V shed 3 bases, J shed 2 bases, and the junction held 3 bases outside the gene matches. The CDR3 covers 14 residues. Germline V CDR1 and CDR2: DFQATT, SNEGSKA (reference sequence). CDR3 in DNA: TGCAGTGCTAGCCTAGCGGGAGTTCAAGAGACCCAGTACTTC. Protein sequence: CSASLAGVQETQYF.

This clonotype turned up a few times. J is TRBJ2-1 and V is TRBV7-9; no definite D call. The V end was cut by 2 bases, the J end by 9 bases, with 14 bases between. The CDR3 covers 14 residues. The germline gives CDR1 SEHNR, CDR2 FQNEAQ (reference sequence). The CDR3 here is CASSLNQVWSEQFF. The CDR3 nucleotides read TGTGCCAGCAGCTTAAACCAGGTGTGGAGTGAGCAGTTCTTC.

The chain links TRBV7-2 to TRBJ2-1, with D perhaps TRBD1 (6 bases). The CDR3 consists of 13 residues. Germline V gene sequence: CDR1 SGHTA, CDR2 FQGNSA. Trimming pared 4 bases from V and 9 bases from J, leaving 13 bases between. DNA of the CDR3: TGTGCCAGCAGCTATCCTGGGGGCAGTGAGCAGTTCTTC. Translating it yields CASSYPGGSEQFF.

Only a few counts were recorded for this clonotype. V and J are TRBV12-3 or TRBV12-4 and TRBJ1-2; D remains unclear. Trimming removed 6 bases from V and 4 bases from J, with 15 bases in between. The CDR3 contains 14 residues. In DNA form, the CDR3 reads TGTGCCAGCAGCTTCCTCGACCGAGCCTATGGCTACACCTTC. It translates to CASSFLDRAYGYTF.

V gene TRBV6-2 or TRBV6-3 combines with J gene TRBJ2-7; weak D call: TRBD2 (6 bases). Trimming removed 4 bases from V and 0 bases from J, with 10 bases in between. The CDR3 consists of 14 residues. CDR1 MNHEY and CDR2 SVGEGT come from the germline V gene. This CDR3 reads CASSWAGISYEQYF. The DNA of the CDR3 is TGTGCCAGCAGTTGGGCGGGGATCTCCTACGAGCAGTACTTC.

The CDR3 protein is CASSLQKALYNEQFF. The DNA of the CDR3 is TGTGCCAGCAGCTTACAGAAGGCCCTCTACAATGAGCAGTTCTTC. The V gene is TRBV7-2, the J gene TRBJ2-1; D remains ambiguous. CDR3 length: 15 residues. The V end lost 2 bases, the J end lost 3 bases, and 11 bases lay between the germline ends. The germline V gene has CDR1 SGHTA and CDR2 FQGNSA.

Here the CDR3 reads CSARGLAGWSSYEQYF. In DNA form, the CDR3 reads TGCAGTGCTAGAGGGCTAGCGGGATGGAGCTCCTACGAGCAGTACTTC. The chain recombines TRBV20-1 with TRBJ2-7; 9 bases match TRBD2. The CDR3 is 16 amino acids. Germline CDR1 reads DFQATT; CDR2 reads SNEGSKA (reference sequence). Losses at the gene ends were 1 base for V and 0 bases for J; bases not matched to a gene: 7.

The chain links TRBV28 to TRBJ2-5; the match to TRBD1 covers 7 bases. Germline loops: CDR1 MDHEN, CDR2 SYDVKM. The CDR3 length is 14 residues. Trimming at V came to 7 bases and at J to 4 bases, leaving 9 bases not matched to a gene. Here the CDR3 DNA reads TGTGCCAGCAATCCGGGACAGAGATTAGAGACCCAGTACTTC. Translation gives CASNPGQRLETQYF.

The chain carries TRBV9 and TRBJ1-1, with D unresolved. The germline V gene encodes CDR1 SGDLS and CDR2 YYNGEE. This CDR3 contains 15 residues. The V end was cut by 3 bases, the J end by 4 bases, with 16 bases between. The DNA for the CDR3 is TGTGCCAGCAGCGAGGGCGACAAGCGGGGCACTGAAGCTTTCTTT. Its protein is CASSEGDKRGTEAFF.

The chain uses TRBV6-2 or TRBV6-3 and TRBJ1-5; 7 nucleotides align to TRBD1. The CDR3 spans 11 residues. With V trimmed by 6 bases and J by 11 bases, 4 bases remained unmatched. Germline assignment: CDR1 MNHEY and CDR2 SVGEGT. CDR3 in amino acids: CASRQGQAQHF. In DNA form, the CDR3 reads TGTGCCAGCAGACAGGGGCAGGCCCAGCATTTT.

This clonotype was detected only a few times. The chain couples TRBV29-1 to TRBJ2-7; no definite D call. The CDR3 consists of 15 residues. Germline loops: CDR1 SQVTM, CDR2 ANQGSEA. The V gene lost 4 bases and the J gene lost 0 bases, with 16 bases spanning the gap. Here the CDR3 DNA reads TGCAGCGTTGTTCCCGGGCCCGTTAGCTCCTACGAGCAGTACTTC. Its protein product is CSVVPGPVSSYEQYF.

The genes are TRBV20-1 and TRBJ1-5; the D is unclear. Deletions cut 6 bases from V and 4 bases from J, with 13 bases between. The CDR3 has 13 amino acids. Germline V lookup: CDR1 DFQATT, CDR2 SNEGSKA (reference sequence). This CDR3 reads CSATRAVNQPQHF. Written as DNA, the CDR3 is TGCAGTGCCACGAGGGCAGTGAATCAGCCCCAGCATTTT.

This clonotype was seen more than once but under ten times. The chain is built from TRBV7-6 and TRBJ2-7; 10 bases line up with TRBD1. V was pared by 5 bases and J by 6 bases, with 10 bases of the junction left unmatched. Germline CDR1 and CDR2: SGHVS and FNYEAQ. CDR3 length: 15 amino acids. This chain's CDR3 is CASSRTGGSFGEQYF. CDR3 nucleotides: TGTGCCAGCAGCCGGACAGGGGGGTCCTTCGGCGAGCAGTACTTC.

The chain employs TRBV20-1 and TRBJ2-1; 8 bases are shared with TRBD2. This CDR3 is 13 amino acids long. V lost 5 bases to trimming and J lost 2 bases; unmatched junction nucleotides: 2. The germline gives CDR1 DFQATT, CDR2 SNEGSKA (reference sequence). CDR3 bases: TGCAGTGCTTTTAGCGGGACCTACAATGAGCAGTTCTTC. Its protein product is CSAFSGTYNEQFF.

The CDR3 DNA sequence: TGTGCCAGCAGTGAATTAACTAGCGGGACCTACGAGCAGTACTTC. Protein product: CASSELTSGTYEQYF. The rearrangement uses TRBV2 and TRBJ2-7, with 10 bases lining up with TRBD2. The germline CDR1 and CDR2 sequences are SNHLY and FYNNEI. J gave up 2 bases and V 2 bases, and 3 bases lay outside the gene matches. CDR3 length equals 15 residues.

CDR3 nucleotides: TGCGCCAGCAGCTTTCACGGGGCTGAAGCTTTCTTT. Its protein is CASSFHGAEAFF. J is TRBJ1-1 and V is TRBV4-1, with no clear D. Germline V CDR1 and CDR2: MGHRA, YSYEKL. Trimming removed 5 bases from V and 6 bases from J, with 10 bases in between. The CDR3 runs to 12 residues.

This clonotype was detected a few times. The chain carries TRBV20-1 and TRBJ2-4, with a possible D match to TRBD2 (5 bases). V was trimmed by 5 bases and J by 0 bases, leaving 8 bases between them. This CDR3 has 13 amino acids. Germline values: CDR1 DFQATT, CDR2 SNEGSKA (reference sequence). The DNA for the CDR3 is TGCAGTGCTGAGGAGGTAGCCAAAAACATTCAGTACTTC. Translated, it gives CSAEEVAKNIQYF.

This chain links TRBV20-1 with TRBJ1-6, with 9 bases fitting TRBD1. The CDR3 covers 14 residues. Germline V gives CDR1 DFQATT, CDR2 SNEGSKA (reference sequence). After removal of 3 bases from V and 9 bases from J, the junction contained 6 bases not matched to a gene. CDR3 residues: CSARVGQGSSPLHF. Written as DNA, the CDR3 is TGCAGTGCTAGGGTGGGACAGGGCTCTTCACCCCTCCACTTT.

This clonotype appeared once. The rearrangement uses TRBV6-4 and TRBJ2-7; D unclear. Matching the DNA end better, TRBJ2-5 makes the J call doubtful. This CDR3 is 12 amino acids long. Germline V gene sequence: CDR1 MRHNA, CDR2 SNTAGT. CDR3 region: CASTEMVETQYF. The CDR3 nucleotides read TGTGCCAGCACCGAAATGGTAGAGACCCAGTACTTC.

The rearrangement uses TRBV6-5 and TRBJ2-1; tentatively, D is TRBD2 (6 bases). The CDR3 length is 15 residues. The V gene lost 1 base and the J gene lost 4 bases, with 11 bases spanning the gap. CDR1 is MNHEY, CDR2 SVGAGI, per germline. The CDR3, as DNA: TGTGCCAGCAGTTACTTGGCGGGAATGTACAATGAGCAGTTCTTC. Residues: CASSYLAGMYNEQFF.

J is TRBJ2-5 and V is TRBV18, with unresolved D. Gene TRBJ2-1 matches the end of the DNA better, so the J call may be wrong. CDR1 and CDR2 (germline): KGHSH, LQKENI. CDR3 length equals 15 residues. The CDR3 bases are TGTGCCAGCTCACCCACCGTTGGCCCACAAGAGACCCAGTTCTTC. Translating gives CASSPTVGPQETQFF.

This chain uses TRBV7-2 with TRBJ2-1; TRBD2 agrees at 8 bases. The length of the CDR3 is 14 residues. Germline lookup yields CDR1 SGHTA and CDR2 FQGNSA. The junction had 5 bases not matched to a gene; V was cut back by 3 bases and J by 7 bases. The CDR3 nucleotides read TGTGCCAGCAGCTTTGAGCGGGAGAGGAATGAGCAGTTCTTC. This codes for CASSFERERNEQFF.

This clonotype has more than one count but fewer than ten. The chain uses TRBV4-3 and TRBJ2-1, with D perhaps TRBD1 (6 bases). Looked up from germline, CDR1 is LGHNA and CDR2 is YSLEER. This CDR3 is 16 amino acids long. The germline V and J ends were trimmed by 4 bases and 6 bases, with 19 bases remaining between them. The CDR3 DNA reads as TGCGCCAGCAGCCCGCAATTGGGCAGGGGTGGCAATGAGCAGTTCTTC. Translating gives CASSPQLGRGGNEQFF.

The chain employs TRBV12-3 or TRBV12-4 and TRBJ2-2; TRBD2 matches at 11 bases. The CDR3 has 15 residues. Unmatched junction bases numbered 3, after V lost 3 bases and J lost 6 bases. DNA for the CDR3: TGTGCCAGCAGTTTGGTAGCGGGAGGGCCCGGGGAGCTGTTTTTT. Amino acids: CASSLVAGGPGELFF.